Listed below are T cell receptor beta chains from one sample, sequenced in a study of lymphopenia after photon versus proton radiotherapy. Using immunoSEQ multiplex PCR, the repertoire was profiled, and TCRdb retains in-frame clones only, with some absent. Of about 30,000 clones in the sample, just under 90% were seen once. The sample consisted of peripheral blood, taken from a patient treated with proton-based radiotherapy. The receptors shown here come from a woman aged 55-75 years with cholangiocarcinoma. Some clones in this sample may be carry-over from other donors' samples. Each CDR3 is given with its conserved first and last residue. A D gene is named only where the DNA matches it firmly. Clone size is stated in some rows and not others, as once, few, many or a class when expanded.

>TRBD1|TRBJ1-6|.|TRBV27|14
CASRAGGGYLPLHF
TGTGCCAGCAGGGCAGGGGGCGGCTATTTACCCCTCCACTTT
>.|TRBJ2-3|once|TRBV7-9|13
CASSLAYLGTQYF
TGTGCCAGCAGCTTAGCGTATTTGGGTACGCAGTATTTT
>.|TRBJ1-3|.|TRBV19|14
CASSITGTGNTIYF
TGTGCCAGTAGTATCACAGGCACTGGAAACACCATATATTTT
>TRBD2|TRBJ2-7|once|TRBV27|18
CASSLSDPGTIGSSEQYF
TGTGCCAGCAGTTTATCTGACCCAGGGACTATAGGATCTTCCGAGCAGTACTTC
>.|TRBJ1-2|.|TRBV5-6|13
CASSYGQGRGYTF
TGTGCCAGCAGCTATGGTCAAGGTCGTGGCTACACCTTC
>TRBD1|TRBJ1-2|.|TRBV2|15
CASSVPGTGGYGYTF
TGTGCCAGCAGTGTACCCGGGACAGGGGGTTATGGCTACACCTTC
>.|TRBJ2-7|.|TRBV20-1|11
CSVPRGAIHRF
TGCAGTGTACCTCGGGGGGCGATCCACCGTTTC
>TRBD2|TRBJ2-5|.|TRBV5-1|18
CASSLGLAGASSQETQYF
TGCGCCAGCAGCTTAGGACTAGCGGGGGCGTCATCCCAAGAGACCCAGTACTTC
>.|TRBJ2-3|once|TRBV2|11
CASSGKYTQYF
TGTGCCAGCAGTGGTAAATATACGCAGTATTTT
>TRBD1|TRBJ1-6|.|TRBV30|17
CAWARQGAQSMDSPLHF
TGTGCCTGGGCCCGACAGGGTGCGCAGAGTATGGATTCACCCCTCCACTTT
>.|TRBJ1-2|.|TRBV18|13
CASASDLGGGYTF
TGTGCCAGCGCCTCCGACTTGGGTGGTGGCTACACCTTC
>.|TRBJ2-1|once|TRBV5-1|11
CASSLRLEQFF
TGCGCCAGCAGCTTACGTCTCGAGCAGTTCTTC
>.|TRBJ2-7|.|TRBV4-1|14
CASSPQGGPYEQYF
TGCGCCAGCAGCCCCCAAGGAGGGCCTTACGAGCAGTACTTC
>.|TRBJ1-6|few|TRBV5-4|12
CASTQNNSPLHF
TGTGCCAGCACCCAGAATAATTCACCCCTCCACTTT
>.|TRBJ2-3|.|TRBV11-2|16
CASSREGATSTDTQYF
TGTGCCAGCAGCCGAGAAGGGGCCACTAGCACAGATACGCAGTATTTT
>.|TRBJ2-3|.|TRBV7-2|15
CASSSNRGLLGTQYF
TGTGCCAGCAGCTCCAACAGGGGACTGCTGGGTACGCAGTATTTT
>TRBD2|TRBJ2-3|.|TRBV11-2|17
CASSLEGLAGGTDTQYF
TGTGCCAGCAGCTTAGAGGGGCTAGCGGGGGGGACAGATACGCAGTATTTT
>.|TRBJ2-1|once|TRBV7-8|14
CASSPRVAYNEQFF
TGTGCCAGCAGCCCCCGGGTAGCCTACAATGAGCAGTTCTTC
>TRBD1|TRBJ1-2|.|TRBV16|15
CASSHTAGTGVGYTF
TGTGCCAGCAGCCATACTGCTGGGACAGGTGTTGGCTACACCTTC
>.|TRBJ2-7|.|TRBV1|17
CTSSQDLVLAHPDEQYF
TGCACCAGCAGCCAAGATTTAGTACTAGCGCACCCCGACGAGCAGTACTTC
>.|TRBJ1-1|.|TRBV5-1|14
CASSLKGDDTEAFF
TGCGCCAGCAGCTTAAAGGGAGACGACACTGAAGCTTTCTTT
>.|TRBJ2-7|.|TRBV5-5|15
CASSLAGGVSYEQYF
TGTGCCAGCAGCTTGGCCGGGGGTGTTTCCTACGAGCAGTACTTC